The clone carrying this T cell receptor (beta chain) was counted only a few times. These data originate in a study of blood T cells in healthy people across ages. The V and J ends lost 4 bases and 3 bases, in that order; junction bases with no gene match: 15. From germline, CDR1 is GTSNPN and CDR2 SVGIG (reference sequence). The CDR3 is made up of 18 amino acids. It was with a sample-barcoded 5' primer and a J-beta primer mix that a second PCR of roughly 6 to 12 cycles was run. TCRdb re-called the 5' RACE reads through MiXCR, storing one row per CDR3 protein. This table has 650,000 to 900,000 distinct CDR3 sequences, 60% to 80% appearing once.

The clonotype originates from a man younger than 40 in good health. The chain employs TRBV30 and TRBJ2-5, with 12 bases fitting TRBD2. Source material: blood. CDR3 DNA: TGTGCCTGGACAGCCACGACCTTTCGACTAGCGGGGGAAGAGACCCAGTACTTC. This encodes CAWTATTFRLAGEETQYF.